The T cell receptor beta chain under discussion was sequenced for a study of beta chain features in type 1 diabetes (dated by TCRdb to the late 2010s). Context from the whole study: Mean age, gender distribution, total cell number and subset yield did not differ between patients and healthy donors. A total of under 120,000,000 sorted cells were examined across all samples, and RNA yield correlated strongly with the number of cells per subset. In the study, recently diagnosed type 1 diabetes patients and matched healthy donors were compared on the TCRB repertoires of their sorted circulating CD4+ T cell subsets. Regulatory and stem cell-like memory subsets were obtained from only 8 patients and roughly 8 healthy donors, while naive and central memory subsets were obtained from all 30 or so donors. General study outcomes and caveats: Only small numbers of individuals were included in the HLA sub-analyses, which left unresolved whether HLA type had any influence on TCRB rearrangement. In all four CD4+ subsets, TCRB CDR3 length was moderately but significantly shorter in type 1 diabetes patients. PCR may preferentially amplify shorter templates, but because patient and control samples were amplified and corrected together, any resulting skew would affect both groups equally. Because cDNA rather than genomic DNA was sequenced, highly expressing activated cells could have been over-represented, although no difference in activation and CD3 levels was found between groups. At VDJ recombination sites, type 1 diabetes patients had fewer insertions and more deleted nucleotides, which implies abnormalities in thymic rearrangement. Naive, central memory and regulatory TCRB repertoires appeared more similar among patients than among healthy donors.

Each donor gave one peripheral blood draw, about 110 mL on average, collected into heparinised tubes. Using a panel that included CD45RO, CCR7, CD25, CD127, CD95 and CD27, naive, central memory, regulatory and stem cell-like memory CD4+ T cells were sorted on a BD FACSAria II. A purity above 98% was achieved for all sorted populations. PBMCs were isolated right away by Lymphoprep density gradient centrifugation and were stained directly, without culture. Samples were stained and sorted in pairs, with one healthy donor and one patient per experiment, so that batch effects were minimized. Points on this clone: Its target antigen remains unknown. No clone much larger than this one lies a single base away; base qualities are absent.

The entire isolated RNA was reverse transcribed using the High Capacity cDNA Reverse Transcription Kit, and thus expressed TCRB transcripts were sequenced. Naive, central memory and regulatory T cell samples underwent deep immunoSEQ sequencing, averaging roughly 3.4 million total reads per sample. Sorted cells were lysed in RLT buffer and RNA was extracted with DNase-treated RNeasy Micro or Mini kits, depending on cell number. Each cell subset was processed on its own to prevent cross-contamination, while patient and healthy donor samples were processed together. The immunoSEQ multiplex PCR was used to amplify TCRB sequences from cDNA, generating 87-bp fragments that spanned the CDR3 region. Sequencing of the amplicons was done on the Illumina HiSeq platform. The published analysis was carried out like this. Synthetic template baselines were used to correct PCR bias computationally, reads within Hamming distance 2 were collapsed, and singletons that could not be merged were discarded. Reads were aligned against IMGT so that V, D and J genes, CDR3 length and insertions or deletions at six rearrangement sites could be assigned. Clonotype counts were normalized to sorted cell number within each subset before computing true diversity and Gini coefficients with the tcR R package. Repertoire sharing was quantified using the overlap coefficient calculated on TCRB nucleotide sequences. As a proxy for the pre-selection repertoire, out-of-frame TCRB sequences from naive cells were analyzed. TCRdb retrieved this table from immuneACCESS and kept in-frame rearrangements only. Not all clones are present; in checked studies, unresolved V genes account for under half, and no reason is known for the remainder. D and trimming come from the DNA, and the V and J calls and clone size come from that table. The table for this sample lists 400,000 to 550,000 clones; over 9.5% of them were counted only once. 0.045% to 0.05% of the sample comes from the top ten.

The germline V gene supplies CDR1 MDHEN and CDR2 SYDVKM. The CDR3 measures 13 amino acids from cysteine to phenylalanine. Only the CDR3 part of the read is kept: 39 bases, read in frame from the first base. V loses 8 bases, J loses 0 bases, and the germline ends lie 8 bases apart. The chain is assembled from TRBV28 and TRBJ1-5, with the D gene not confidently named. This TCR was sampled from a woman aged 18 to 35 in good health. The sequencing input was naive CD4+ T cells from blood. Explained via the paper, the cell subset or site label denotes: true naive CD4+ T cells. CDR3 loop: CASGLYSNQPQHF. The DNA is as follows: TGTGCCAGCGGCTTATATAGCAATCAGCCCCAGCATTTT.